These T cell receptor beta chains were read from a single sample in a study of blood T cell repertoires in COVID-19. Produced via immunoSEQ multiplex PCR; TCRdb's table is partial and in-frame only. The table lists tens of thousands of clones, around nine tenths of them singletons. The sample taken for sequencing was peripheral blood. These receptors originate from a middle-aged man with active or convalescent COVID-19. Each CDR3 is given with its conserved first and last residue. Fields, in order: V gene, J gene, clone size, D gene, CDR3 protein, CDR3 DNA. A D gene is named only where the DNA matches it firmly. The size of a clone is reported for some rows only, either as once, few or many, or as a class for expanded clones.

TRBV6-4	TRBJ1-5	NA	NA	CASSLQAGQPQHF	TGTGCCAGCAGTTTACAGGCTGGTCAGCCCCAGCATTTT
TRBV25-1	TRBJ2-2	NA	TRBD1	CASSDPRQGNTGELFF	TGTGCCAGCAGTGATCCGAGACAGGGGAACACCGGGGAGCTGTTTTTT
TRBV2	TRBJ1-2	NA	NA	CASSDVQIYGYTF	TGTGCCAGCAGTGATGTACAGATCTATGGCTACACCTTC
TRBV2	TRBJ2-1	NA	NA	CASSGQGHSYNEQFF	TGTGCCAGCAGTGGGCAGGGACACTCCTACAATGAGCAGTTCTTC
TRBV10-2	TRBJ2-3	NA	TRBD2	CASSENHGGGLTDTQYF	TGCGCCAGCAGTGAGAACCACGGGGGGGGCCTTACAGATACGCAGTATTTT
TRBV9	TRBJ1-5	NA	NA	CASSGGSGNQPQHF	TGTGCCAGCAGCGGGGGCTCTGGCAATCAGCCCCAGCATTTT
TRBV28	TRBJ1-2	NA	NA	CASRKSRDIDYGYTF	TGTGCCAGCCGCAAATCCCGGGACATAGACTATGGCTACACCTTC
TRBV5-4	TRBJ2-3	NA	NA	CASSLAGGRTDTQYF	TGTGCCAGCAGCTTGGCCGGGGGTCGCACAGATACGCAGTATTTT
TRBV6-5	TRBJ2-1	NA	NA	CASSYLGGLNNEQFF	TGTGCCAGCAGTTACCTTGGGGGGTTGAACAATGAGCAGTTCTTC
TRBV2	TRBJ2-2	NA	TRBD2	CASRSSGGLNTGELFF	TGTGCCAGCAGGTCTAGCGGGGGCCTTAACACCGGGGAGCTGTTTTTT
TRBV6-2/TRBV6-3	TRBJ2-4	once	NA	CASSDGGQNIQYF	TGTGCCAGCAGTGACGGGGGGCAGAACATTCAGTACTTC
TRBV6-2/TRBV6-3	TRBJ2-2	NA	TRBD1	CASSYTGQGRPGELFF	TGTGCCAGCAGTTACACGGGACAGGGGAGACCTGGGGAGCTGTTTTTT
TRBV5-1	TRBJ2-6	NA	NA	CASSLGHSGANVLTF	TGCGCCAGCAGCTTGGGTCACTCTGGGGCCAACGTCCTGACTTTC
TRBV7-2	TRBJ2-7	NA	NA	CASSLGQDSSYEQYF	TGTGCCAGCAGCTTAGGGCAAGACAGCTCCTACGAGCAGTACTTC
TRBV5-1	TRBJ2-1	NA	TRBD2	CASSPEVAGGGEQFF	TGCGCCAGCAGCCCGGAGGTAGCGGGGGGAGGCGAGCAGTTCTTC
TRBV30	TRBJ2-2	NA	TRBD1	CASDRGVPNTGELFF	TGTGCCAGCGACAGGGGAGTTCCGAACACCGGGGAGCTGTTTTTT
TRBV6-1	TRBJ1-1	NA	NA	CASSELQQGEAFF	TGTGCCAGCAGTGAATTACAACAGGGCGAAGCTTTCTTT
TRBV4-1	TRBJ1-2	NA	TRBD1	CASSRDRGRPNYGYTF	TGCGCCAGCAGCCGGGACAGGGGGCGGCCTAACTATGGCTACACCTTC
TRBV9	TRBJ2-5	NA	TRBD2	CASSPRSGEETQYF	TGTGCCAGCAGCCCACGAAGCGGGGAAGAGACCCAGTACTTC
TRBV6-5	TRBJ2-5	once	NA	CASTGGAETQYF	TGTGCCAGCACGGGCGGGGCAGAGACCCAGTACTTC
TRBV7-8	TRBJ2-3	NA	NA	CASSLGGTDTQYF	TGTGCCAGCAGCTTAGGAGGGACAGATACGCAGTATTTT
TRBV28	TRBJ1-4	NA	NA	CASSFPGLEKLFF	TGTGCCAGCAGTTTCCCGGGACTCGAAAAACTGTTTTTT
TRBV19	TRBJ1-2	NA	TRBD1	CASSLRDRAYGYTF	TGTGCCAGTAGTCTCCGGGACAGGGCCTATGGCTACACCTTC
TRBV28	TRBJ2-6	NA	NA	CASNAGSSGANVLTF	TGTGCCAGCAATGCAGGGTCCTCTGGGGCCAACGTCCTGACTTTC
TRBV30	TRBJ2-7	NA	NA	CAWRYRVYEQYF	TGTGCCTGGAGATATCGGGTTTACGAGCAGTACTTC
TRBV28	TRBJ2-6	NA	NA	CASSPPPFSGANVLTF	TGTGCCAGCAGCCCTCCCCCCTTCTCTGGGGCCAACGTCCTGACTTTC
TRBV10-3	TRBJ2-7	NA	NA	CAISLRQDYEQYF	TGTGCCATCAGTTTACGACAGGACTACGAGCAGTACTTC
TRBV28	TRBJ1-3	once	NA	CASGLYKEFGNTIYF	TGTGCCAGCGGACTTTACAAGGAGTTCGGAAACACCATATATTTT
TRBV19	TRBJ1-3	NA	NA	CASSYDTSGNTIYF	TGTGCCAGTAGTTACGACACCTCTGGAAACACCATATATTTT
TRBV24-1	TRBJ2-1	once	TRBD2	CATSDWTSNEQFF	TGTGCCACCAGTGATTGGACTAGCAATGAGCAGTTCTTC
TRBV7-9	TRBJ2-7	few	TRBD1	CASSWGTGGSIEQYF	TGTGCCAGCAGCTGGGGGACAGGGGGCTCTATCGAGCAGTACTTC
TRBV3-1/TRBV3-2	TRBJ1-5	NA	NA	CASSQGGSKQPQHF	TGTGCCAGCAGCCAAGGCGGGTCGAAGCAGCCCCAGCATTTT
TRBV11-2	TRBJ2-1	NA	TRBD2	CASSSSSQVSGTEQFF	TGTGCCAGCAGCTCCTCCTCACAGGTTAGCGGGACGGAGCAGTTCTTC
TRBV5-1	TRBJ2-1	NA	TRBD2	CASSFPHQGLAAYNEQFF	TGCGCCAGCAGCTTCCCCCATCAGGGACTAGCGGCCTACAATGAGCAGTTCTTC
TRBV9	TRBJ2-5	NA	TRBD2	CASSPGLAGEETQYF	TGTGCCAGCAGCCCGGGACTAGCGGGGGAAGAGACCCAGTACTTC
TRBV11-2	TRBJ1-5	NA	TRBD1	CASSLGTGGLNQPQHF	TGTGCCAGCAGCTTAGGAACAGGGGGGCTCAATCAGCCCCAGCATTTT
TRBV5-1	TRBJ2-7	NA	NA	CASSLARGSYEQYF	TGCGCCAGCAGCTTGGCCAGGGGATCCTACGAGCAGTACTTC